This TCR beta chain is drawn from a study of breast tumors, draining lymph nodes, adjacent tissues. General study points: Compared with lymph nodes, tumors were less diverse; compared with nontumor tissue, more.

Trimming removed 3 bases from V and 2 bases from J, with 13 bases in between. The CDR3 runs 15 residues. MiXCR was run by TCRdb on the multiplex PCR reads, yielding one entry per CDR3 protein. This sample carries some 170,000 distinct CDR3 sequences, around 33% of them seen once, and the ten largest clones take over 3.5%. Samples came from axillary lymph nodes draining the breast cancer. Ten or more counts support this clonotype. What it binds is unknown. The TCR originated in a female donor with breast cancer. Some clones in this sample may be carry-over from other donors' samples. The genes are TRBV12-3 or TRBV12-4 and TRBJ2-5, with a tentative D call TRBD2 (5 bases). Sequencing used axillary lymph node tissue. In nucleotides, the CDR3 is TGTGCCAGCAGTTTCGCGCTGGGGAGACAAGAGACCCAGTACTTC. Its translation: CASSFALGRQETQYF.